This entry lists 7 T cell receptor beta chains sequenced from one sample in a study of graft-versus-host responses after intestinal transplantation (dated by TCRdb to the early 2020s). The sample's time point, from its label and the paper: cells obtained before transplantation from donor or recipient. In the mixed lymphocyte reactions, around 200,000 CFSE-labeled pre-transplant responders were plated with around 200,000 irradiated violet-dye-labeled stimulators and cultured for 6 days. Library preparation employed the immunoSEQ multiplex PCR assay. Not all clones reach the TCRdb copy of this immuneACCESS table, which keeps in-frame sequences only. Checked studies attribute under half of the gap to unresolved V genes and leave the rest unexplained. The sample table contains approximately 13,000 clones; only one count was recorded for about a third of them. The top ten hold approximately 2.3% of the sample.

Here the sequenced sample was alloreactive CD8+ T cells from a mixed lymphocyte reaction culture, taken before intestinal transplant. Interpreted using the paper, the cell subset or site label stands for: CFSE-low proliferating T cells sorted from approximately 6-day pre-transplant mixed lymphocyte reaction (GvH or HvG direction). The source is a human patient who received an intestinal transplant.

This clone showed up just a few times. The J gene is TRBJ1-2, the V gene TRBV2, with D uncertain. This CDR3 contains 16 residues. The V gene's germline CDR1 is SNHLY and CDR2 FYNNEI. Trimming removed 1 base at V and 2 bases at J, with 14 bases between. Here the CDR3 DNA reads TGTGCCAGCAGTGAAGTGTCGACACTGAAGAACTATGGCTACACCTTC. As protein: CASSEVSTLKNYGYTF.

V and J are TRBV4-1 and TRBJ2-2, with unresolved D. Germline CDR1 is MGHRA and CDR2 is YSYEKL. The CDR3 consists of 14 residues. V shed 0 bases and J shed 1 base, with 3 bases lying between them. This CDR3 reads CASSQEQNTGELFF. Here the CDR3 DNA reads TGCGCCAGCAGCCAAGAACAGAACACCGGGGAGCTGTTTTTT.

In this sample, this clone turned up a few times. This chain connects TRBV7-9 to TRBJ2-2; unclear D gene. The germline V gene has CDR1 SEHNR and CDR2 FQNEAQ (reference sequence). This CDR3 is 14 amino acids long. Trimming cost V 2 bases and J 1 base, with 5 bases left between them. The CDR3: CASSLLGNTGELFF. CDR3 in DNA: TGTGCCAGCAGCTTATTGGGGAACACCGGGGAGCTGTTTTTT.

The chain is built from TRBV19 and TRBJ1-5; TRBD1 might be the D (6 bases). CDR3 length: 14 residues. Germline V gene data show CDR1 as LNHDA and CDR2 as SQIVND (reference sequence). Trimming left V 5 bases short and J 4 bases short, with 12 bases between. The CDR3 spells CASSSDSLNQPQHF. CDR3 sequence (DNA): TGTGCCAGTAGTTCGGACAGTCTGAATCAGCCCCAGCATTTT.

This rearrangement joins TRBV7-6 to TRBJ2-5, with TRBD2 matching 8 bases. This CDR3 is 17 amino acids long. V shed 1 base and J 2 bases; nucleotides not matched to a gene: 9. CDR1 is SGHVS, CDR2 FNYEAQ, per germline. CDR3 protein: CASSLEELAGGQETQYF. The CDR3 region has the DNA TGTGCCAGCAGCTTAGAGGAGCTGGCGGGGGGTCAAGAGACCCAGTACTTC.

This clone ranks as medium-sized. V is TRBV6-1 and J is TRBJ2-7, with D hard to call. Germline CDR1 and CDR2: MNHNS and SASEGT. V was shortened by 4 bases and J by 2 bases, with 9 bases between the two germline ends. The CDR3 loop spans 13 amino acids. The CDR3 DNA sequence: TGTGCCAGCAGTGCCAGGCTTCCCTACGAGCAGTACTTC. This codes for CASSARLPYEQYF.

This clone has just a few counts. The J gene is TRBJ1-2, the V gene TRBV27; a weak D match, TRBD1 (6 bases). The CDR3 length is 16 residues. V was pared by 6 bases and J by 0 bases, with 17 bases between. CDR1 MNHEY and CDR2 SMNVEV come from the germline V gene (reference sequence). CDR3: CASSPGTYKSNYGYTF. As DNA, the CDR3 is TGTGCCAGCAGCCCCGGGACATATAAATCTAACTATGGCTACACCTTC.